This T cell receptor beta chain comes out of a study of blood T cell repertoires in COVID-19. The table came from immunoSEQ multiplex PCR; TCRdb's copy has only in-frame clones and leaves some out. The sample includes approximately 210,000 clones, 84% of them seen just once. Trimming stripped 2 bases from V and 4 bases from J, with 9 bases between. The CDR3 totals 15 residues. CDR1 is MNHNS, CDR2 SASEGT, per germline. V and J are TRBV6-1 and TRBJ1-6; D is undetermined. The receptor was isolated from a man aged 25-45 years with active or convalescent COVID-19. Sample: peripheral blood. The DNA for the CDR3 is TGTGCCAGCAGTGAAATCCGCGGGTATAATTCACCCCTCCACTTT. It translates to CASSEIRGYNSPLHF.